This T cell receptor beta chain emerged from a study of regulatory and conventional T cells in RAG deficiency. Study-wide findings and caveats: Omenn patients showed >85% Treg-Tconv overlap and shorter CDR3 lengths.

The sorted regulatory T cells were CD4+, CD25-high and CD127-low, with genomic DNA sequenced. Note on this clone: What it recognizes is unknown.

Trimming cost V 4 bases and J 8 bases; bases outside gene matches: 17. Germline CDR1 reads SGHRS; CDR2 reads YFSETQ. This CDR3 spans 17 amino acids. The assay was immunoSEQ multiplex PCR, and TCRdb's table has in-frame clones only and misses some. The sample includes 7,000 to 10,000 clones, roughly 92% of them seen just once. These data were likewise used in another study, on regulatory T cells. Per that study: Primers: 52 TRBV forward and 13 TRBJ reverse. Patient repertoires had restricted TRB V-J pairs and skewed V and J usage, most in Tregs.

Input material: CD127- CD25+ CD4+ Tregs sorted from blood. This receptor was identified in a human donor in good health. This rearrangement joins TRBV5-1 to TRBJ2-1; 8 bases are a match to TRBD2. The CDR3 loop reads CASSLQWGGLDLYEQFF. As DNA, the CDR3 is TGCGCCAGCAGCCTACAATGGGGGGGACTAGATCTGTATGAGCAGTTCTTC.